A single sample is the source of the 5 T cell receptor beta chains below, sequenced in a study of cytomegalovirus exposure and HLA in healthy donors. The PCR made use of 60 Vbeta and 13 Jbeta primers. Assay: immunoSEQ multiplex PCR; the TCRdb copy retains only in-frame clones and omits some. The data contain about 200,000 clones, 73% of them singletons. Sample: PBMCs. The receptors were sampled from a woman aged 25 to 39 in good health and CMV-seronegative.

The rearrangement joins TRBV7-2 to TRBJ1-2, with 7 bases aligning to TRBD1. The V gene's germline CDR1 is SGHTA and CDR2 FQGNSA. V gave up 5 bases and J gave up 4 bases; unmatched junction bases: 13. The CDR3 loop spans 16 amino acids. In DNA, the CDR3 is TGTGCCAGCAGCCTAGTAGAGGGGGCTAGGGCCTATGGCTACACCTTC. Residues: CASSLVEGARAYGYTF.

The chain is built from TRBV25-1 and TRBJ2-2, with TRBD2 matching 8 bases. This CDR3 region has 15 residues. Germline CDR1 reads MGHDK; CDR2 reads SYGVNS. V trimming: 8 bases; J trimming: 3 bases; junction bases outside the gene matches: 8. The CDR3 region has the DNA TGTGCCAGCTCCCCCCCGGGGGGGTACACCGGGGAGCTGTTTTTT. Translation gives CASSPPGGYTGELFF.

The V call is TRBV11-2, the J call TRBJ1-4; D not resolved. The CDR3 runs to 14 residues. Trimming stripped 8 bases from V and 0 bases from J, with 10 bases between. CDR1 is SGHAT and CDR2 is FQNNGV in the germline V gene. The CDR3 region has the DNA TGTGCCAGCTCCTCCGGGACAACTAATGAAAAACTGTTTTTT. Protein product: CASSSGTTNEKLFF.

The table lists this clone with a count of one. The CDR3 loop is CASSYYGSNEKLFF. The CDR3 nucleotides read TGTGCCAGCAGTTACTACGGGTCTAATGAAAAACTGTTTTTT. This chain links TRBV6-5 with TRBJ1-4; D gene uncertain. CDR3 length: 14 amino acids. Germline CDR1 MNHEY, CDR2 SVGAGI. Trimming stripped 1 base from V and 3 bases from J, with 6 bases between.

The genes are TRBV2 and TRBJ1-2; 11 nucleotides match TRBD1. The CDR3 runs 15 residues. J lost 11 bases, V lost 2 bases, and 10 bases had no gene match. CDR1 SNHLY and CDR2 FYNNEI come from the germline V gene. The CDR3 nucleotides are TGTGCCAGCAGTGAATCTTGGACAGGGGGCTCTACGTACACCTTC. Translated: CASSESWTGGSTYTF.